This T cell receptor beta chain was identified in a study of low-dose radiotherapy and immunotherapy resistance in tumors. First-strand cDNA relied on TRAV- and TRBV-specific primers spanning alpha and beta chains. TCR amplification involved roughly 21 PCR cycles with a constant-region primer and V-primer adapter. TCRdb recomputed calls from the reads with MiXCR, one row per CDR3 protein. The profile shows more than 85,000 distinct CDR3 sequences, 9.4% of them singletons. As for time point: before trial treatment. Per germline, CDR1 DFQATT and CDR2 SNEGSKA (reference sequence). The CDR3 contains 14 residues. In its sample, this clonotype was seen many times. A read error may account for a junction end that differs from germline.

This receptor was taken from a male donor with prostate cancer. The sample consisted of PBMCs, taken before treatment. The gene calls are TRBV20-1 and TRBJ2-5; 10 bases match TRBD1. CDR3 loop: CSARDPLTRQGACF. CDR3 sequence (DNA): TGCAGTGCTAGAGATCCCTTAACCAGACAGGGGGCGTGCTTC.